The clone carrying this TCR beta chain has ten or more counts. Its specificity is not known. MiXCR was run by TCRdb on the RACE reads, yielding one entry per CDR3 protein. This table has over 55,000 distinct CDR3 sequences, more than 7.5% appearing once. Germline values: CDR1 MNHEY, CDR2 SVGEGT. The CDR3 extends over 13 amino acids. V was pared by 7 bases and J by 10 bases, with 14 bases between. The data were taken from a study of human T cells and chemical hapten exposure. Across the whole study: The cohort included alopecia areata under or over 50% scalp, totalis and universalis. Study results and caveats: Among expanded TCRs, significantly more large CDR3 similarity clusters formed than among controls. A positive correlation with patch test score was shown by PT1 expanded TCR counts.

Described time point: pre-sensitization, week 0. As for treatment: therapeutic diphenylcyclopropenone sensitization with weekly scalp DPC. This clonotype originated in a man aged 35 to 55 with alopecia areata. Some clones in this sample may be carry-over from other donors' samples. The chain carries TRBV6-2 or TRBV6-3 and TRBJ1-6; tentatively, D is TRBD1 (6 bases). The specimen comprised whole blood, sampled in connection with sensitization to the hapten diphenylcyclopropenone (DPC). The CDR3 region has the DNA TGTGCCAGCAATTCTGCAGGGGTATCACCCCTCCACTTT. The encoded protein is CASNSAGVSPLHF.